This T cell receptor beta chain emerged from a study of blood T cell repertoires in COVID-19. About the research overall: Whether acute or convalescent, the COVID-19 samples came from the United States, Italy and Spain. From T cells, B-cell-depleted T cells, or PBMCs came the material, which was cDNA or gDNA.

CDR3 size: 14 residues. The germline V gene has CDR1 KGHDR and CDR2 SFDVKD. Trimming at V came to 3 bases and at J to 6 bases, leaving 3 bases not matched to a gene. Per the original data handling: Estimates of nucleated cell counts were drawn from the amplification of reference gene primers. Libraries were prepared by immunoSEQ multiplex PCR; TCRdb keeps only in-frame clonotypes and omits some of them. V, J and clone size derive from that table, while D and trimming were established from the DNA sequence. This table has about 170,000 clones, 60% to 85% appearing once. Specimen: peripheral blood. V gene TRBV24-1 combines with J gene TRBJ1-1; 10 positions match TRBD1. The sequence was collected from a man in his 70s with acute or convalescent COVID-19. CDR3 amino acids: CATSDGTGDAEAFF. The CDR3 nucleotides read TGTGCCACCAGTGATGGGACAGGGGATGCTGAAGCTTTCTTT.